A single sample gave rise to the 10 T cell receptor beta chains below, sequenced in a study of T cell clones after liver transplantation. Generated by immunoSEQ multiplex PCR, the TCRdb table keeps only in-frame clones and is missing some. The sample lists 6,200 or so clones; approximately 80% were seen once. Sequenced here: CD8+ T cells from blood, sampled 45 to 47 months after liver transplant. The receptors originated from a human patient who received a liver transplant. A share of the T cells may be of graft donor origin.

This rearrangement joins TRBV25-1 to TRBJ2-1; D is tentatively TRBD1 or TRBD2 (5 bases each). The V end was cut by 10 bases, the J end by 8 bases, with 18 bases between. CDR3 length equals 13 residues. CDR1 and CDR2 from the germline V gene are MGHDK and SYGVNS. The CDR3 is CATGKGRGDEQFF. As DNA, the CDR3 is TGTGCCACCGGGAAGGGGAGAGGAGATGAGCAGTTCTTC.

The V call is TRBV28, the J call TRBJ1-5; D is unclear. Germline V gene lookup returns CDR1 MDHEN and CDR2 SYDVKM. This CDR3 contains 13 residues. V was cut by 6 bases and J by 9 bases, with 15 bases left in between. This CDR3 is CASSVGLSSPQHF. DNA for the CDR3: TGTGCCAGCAGCGTTGGACTCTCATCGCCCCAGCATTTT.

The chain carries TRBV2 and TRBJ1-2; perhaps TRBD1 as D (5 bases). This CDR3 spans 15 amino acids. Trimming cost V 6 bases and J 7 bases, with 21 bases left between them. The germline V gene encodes CDR1 SNHLY and CDR2 FYNNEI. For the CDR3, the DNA is TGTGCCAGCAGCTTCTCGGCAGGGCTAGCTCTTGGCTACACCTTC. Encoded protein: CASSFSAGLALGYTF.

The J gene is TRBJ2-5, the V gene TRBV7-2; weak D call: TRBD2 (5 bases). Germline V gene sequence: CDR1 SGHTA, CDR2 FQGNSA. The CDR3 has 17 amino acids. The V gene lost 3 bases and the J gene lost 3 bases, with 20 bases spanning the gap. The CDR3 here is CASSFAPGYVREETQYF. The CDR3 DNA sequence: TGTGCCAGCAGCTTCGCCCCGGGGTATGTGAGAGAAGAGACCCAGTACTTC.

This chain joins TRBV4-1 and TRBJ2-6; D is unresolved. The CDR3 runs 14 residues. Germline lookup yields CDR1 MGHRA and CDR2 YSYEKL. The V end was cut by 3 bases, the J end by 2 bases, with 5 bases between. The CDR3 reads CASSHATGANVLTF. The CDR3 DNA is TGCGCCAGCAGCCACGCAACTGGGGCCAACGTCCTGACTTTC.

The rearrangement links TRBV7-7 to TRBJ2-2, with 9 positions matching TRBD1. The CDR3 consists of 15 residues. Germline CDR1 reads SSHAT; CDR2 reads FNYEAQ (reference sequence). V shed 5 bases, J shed 4 bases, and the junction held 5 bases outside the gene matches. Here the CDR3 reads CASSLTGGSTGELFF. The CDR3 region has the DNA TGTGCCAGCAGCCTTACAGGGGGCAGCACCGGGGAGCTGTTTTTT. Combining the CDR3 with reference TRBV7-7 and TRBJ2-2 gives the whole variable domain GAGVSQSPRYKVTKRGQDVTLRCDPISSHATLYWYQQALGQGPEFLTYFNYEAQPDKSGLPSDRFSAERPEGSISTLTIQRTEQRDSAMYRCASSLTGGSTGELFFGEGSRLTVL.

The chain combines TRBV19 with TRBJ2-7; D is undetermined. The ends were cut back, 11 bases at V and 4 bases at J, with 15 bases in the middle. The V gene's germline CDR1 is LNHDA and CDR2 SQIVND (reference sequence). The CDR3 is 12 amino acids. The CDR3 DNA follows: TGTGCCTCGACGGCTTCAAATTACGAGCAGTACTTC. Residues: CASTASNYEQYF.

This sequence joins TRBV19 and TRBJ2-1; no definite D call. The CDR3 loop spans 15 amino acids. The V end was cut by 4 bases, the J end by 0 bases, with 10 bases between. Germline V gene sequence: CDR1 LNHDA, CDR2 SQIVND (reference sequence). The CDR3 reads CASSTLGGSYNEQFF. The DNA of the CDR3 is TGTGCCAGTAGTACTTTGGGCGGCTCCTACAATGAGCAGTTCTTC. The full variable domain, in which reference TRBV19 and TRBJ2-1 provide the parts outside the CDR3, is DGGITQSPKYLFRKEGQNVTLSCEQNLNHDAMYWYRQDPGQGLRLIYYSQIVNDFQKGDIAEGYSVSREKKESFPLTVTSAQKNPTAFYLCASSTLGGSYNEQFFGPGTRLTVL.

V and J are TRBV19 and TRBJ1-2; TRBD1 matches 7 bases. Germline CDR1 LNHDA, CDR2 SQIVND (reference sequence). There are 13 residues in the CDR3. With V trimmed by 10 bases and J by 6 bases, 11 bases remained unmatched. The CDR3 here is CATRKTGINGYTF. DNA for the CDR3: TGTGCCACCCGGAAGACAGGGATTAATGGCTACACCTTC.

The V call is TRBV5-1, the J call TRBJ2-3, with 13 bases that match TRBD2. CDR1 is SGHRS and CDR2 is YFSETQ in the germline V gene. The CDR3 loop spans 17 amino acids. Losses at the gene ends were 3 bases for V and 6 bases for J; bases not matched to a gene: 10. DNA for the CDR3: TGCGCCAGCAGCTCCTCCCCAACTAGCGGGAGGGTCGATACGCAGTATTTT. Protein product: CASSSSPTSGRVDTQYF.